A single sample gave rise to the 15 T cell receptor beta chains below, sequenced in a study. Sequencing used immunoSEQ multiplex PCR; TCRdb keeps in-frame clones, though not all of them. Among some 48,000 clones listed, more than 85% were seen once. The sequenced material came from PBMCs. The origin of the receptors is a man aged 40-50 years with rheumatoid arthritis.

V gene TRBV9 combines with J gene TRBJ2-1, with D possibly being TRBD2 (5 bases). Per the germline V gene, CDR1 is SGDLS and CDR2 is YYNGEE. The CDR3 runs 14 residues. V was trimmed by 0 bases and J by 10 bases, leaving 14 bases between them. CDR3 nucleotide sequence: TGTGCCAGCAGCGTAGCTACACGAAGCGGAGAGCAGTTCTTC. Translation: CASSVATRSGEQFF. The variable domain in full, with the rest retrieved from reference TRBV9 and TRBJ2-1, is DSGVTQTPKHLITATGQRVTLRCSPRSGDLSVYWYQQSLDQGLQFLIQYYNGEERAKGNILERFSAQQFPDLHSELNLSSLELGDSALYFCASSVATRSGEQFFGPGTRLTVL.

V gene TRBV6-5 combines with J gene TRBJ1-2; a possible D gene is TRBD1 (6 bases). CDR1 is MNHEY, CDR2 SVGAGI, per germline. The V gene lost 1 base and the J gene lost 6 bases, with 15 bases spanning the gap. This CDR3 is built from 15 residues. The CDR3 is CASSYFRGRSDGYTF. The CDR3, as DNA: TGTGCCAGCAGTTACTTTCGGGGGCGCTCAGATGGCTACACCTTC.

This sequence joins TRBV19 and TRBJ2-2; D may be TRBD1 (5 bases). CDR3 length equals 16 residues. The ends were cut back, 3 bases at V and 5 bases at J, with 16 bases in the middle. From germline, CDR1 is LNHDA and CDR2 SQIVND (reference sequence). This CDR3 is CASSIQGLSLTGELFF. The CDR3 coding sequence is TGTGCCAGTAGTATCCAGGGTTTATCATTGACCGGGGAGCTGTTTTTT.

The gene calls are TRBV6-2 or TRBV6-3 and TRBJ2-1; tentative D call: TRBD1 (5 bases). Per germline, CDR1 MNHEY and CDR2 SVGEGT. V lost 2 bases to trimming and J lost 2 bases, with 10 bases between them. This CDR3 is 15 amino acids long. CDR3 amino acids: CASSYQGNPYNEQFF. In nucleotides, the CDR3 is TGTGCCAGCAGTTACCAGGGTAACCCCTACAATGAGCAGTTCTTC.

The gene calls are TRBV5-8 and TRBJ1-4, with a possible D match to TRBD1 (5 bases). V dropped 4 bases and J dropped 5 bases, with 9 bases sitting between them. Germline loops: CDR1 SGHTS, CDR2 YDEGEE. This CDR3 is 13 amino acids long. This chain's CDR3 is CASSRGRNEKLFF. Written as DNA, the CDR3 is TGTGCCAGCAGCCGGGGCCGAAATGAAAAACTGTTTTTT.

The J gene is TRBJ1-2, the V gene TRBV12-5; the match to TRBD1 covers 9 bases. The CDR3 is made up of 14 amino acids. The V segment lost 5 bases and the J segment 5 bases; nucleotides outside the gene matches: 6. The germline gives CDR1 LGHNT, CDR2 FRNRAP. CDR3 region: CASGPGDRVYGYTF. The CDR3 DNA reads TGTGCTAGTGGTCCGGGGGACAGGGTATATGGCTACACCTTC.

This chain uses TRBV6-5 with TRBJ1-1; the D gene is possibly TRBD1 (5 bases). From germline, CDR1 is MNHEY and CDR2 SVGAGI. The CDR3 covers 13 residues. Deletions cut 6 bases from V and 5 bases from J, with 13 bases between. DNA for the CDR3: TGTGCCAGCAGCGTCCGGGGGGATACTGAAGCTTTCTTT. It is translated as CASSVRGDTEAFF.

This chain uses TRBV18 with TRBJ2-7; possible D gene TRBD2, 5 bases. The V gene's germline CDR1 is KGHSH and CDR2 LQKENI. V shed 6 bases and J shed 4 bases, with 13 bases lying between them. This CDR3 comprises 13 residues. The CDR3 DNA is TGTGCCAGCTCCCGCCGGGATCCATACGAGCAGTACTTC. Translation: CASSRRDPYEQYF.

This chain links TRBV5-1 with TRBJ1-2; no firm D call. There are 12 residues in the CDR3. In germline, CDR1 is SGHRS, CDR2 YFSETQ. The ends were cut back, 4 bases at V and 6 bases at J, with 10 bases in the middle. The CDR3 reads CASSPGSNGYTF. For the CDR3, the DNA is TGCGCCAGCAGCCCGGGCTCCAATGGCTACACCTTC.

V is TRBV6-5 and J is TRBJ2-5, with a possible D match to TRBD2 (5 bases). The V and J ends lost 0 bases and 0 bases respectively, with 5 bases between them. Germline CDR1 is MNHEY and CDR2 is SVGAGI. The CDR3 totals 14 residues. Written as DNA, the CDR3 is TGTGCCAGCAGTTACTCGACTAACCAAGAGACCCAGTACTTC. Its protein is CASSYSTNQETQYF.

The count of this clone is one. In nucleotides, the CDR3 is TGTGCCAGCAGCTTAACCACTAGCGTGCGAGAGACCCAGTACTTC. Translated, it gives CASSLTTSVRETQYF. This chain joins TRBV5-5 and TRBJ2-5; 7 nucleotides line up with TRBD2. Trimming at V came to 2 bases and at J to 4 bases, leaving 8 bases not matched to a gene. Germline CDR1 reads SGHKS; CDR2 reads YYEKEE (reference sequence). The CDR3 runs to 15 residues.

V gene TRBV27 combines with J gene TRBJ2-7; D ambiguous. Trimming pared 5 bases from V and 0 bases from J, leaving 11 bases between. CDR1 and CDR2 (germline): MNHEY, SMNVEV (reference sequence). CDR3 length: 14 residues. CDR3 in amino acids: CASSPRIDSYEQYF. The CDR3 nucleotides read TGTGCCAGCAGTCCAAGGATCGACTCCTACGAGCAGTACTTC.

About this clone: Sequence at one end of the junction differs from germline and may be a read error. The rearrangement uses TRBV7-9 and TRBJ2-7; D is undetermined. CDR3 size: 12 residues. Germline loops: CDR1 SEHNR, CDR2 FQNEAQ (reference sequence). The CDR3 sequence is CASSLDLGPLDF. The CDR3 DNA reads as TGTGCCAGCAGCTTAGACCTAGGTCCGCTAGACTTC. Together with reference TRBV7-9 and TRBJ2-7, the CDR3 gives the full variable domain: DTGVSQNPRHKITKRGQNVTFRCDPISEHNRLYWYRQTLGQGPEFLTYFQNEAQLEKSRLLSDRFSAERPKGSFSTLEIQRTEQGDSAMYLCASSLDLGPLDFGPGTRLTVT.

V gene TRBV5-1 combines with J gene TRBJ2-3; D unclear. Trimming left V 4 bases short and J 5 bases short, with 14 bases between. This CDR3 is built from 14 residues. Germline V lookup: CDR1 SGHRS, CDR2 YFSETQ. This chain's CDR3 is CASSDSPRVDTQYF. CDR3 bases: TGCGCCAGCAGCGACTCACCTAGGGTAGATACGCAGTATTTT.

The CDR3 DNA reads TGTGCCAGCAGTTTACGGGGGAGGTATAATTCACCCCTCCACTTT. This gives the protein CASSLRGRYNSPLHF. This chain links TRBV28 with TRBJ1-6; the D gene is possibly TRBD1 (5 bases). This CDR3 is 15 amino acids long. Germline assignment: CDR1 MDHEN and CDR2 SYDVKM. V lost 2 bases and J lost 4, with 9 bases in between. Full variable domain (outside the CDR3, taken from reference TRBV28 and TRBJ1-6): DVKVTQSSRYLVKRTGEKVFLECVQDMDHENMFWYRQDPGLGLRLIYFSYDVKMKEKGDIPEGYSVSREKKERFSLILESASTNQTSMYLCASSLRGRYNSPLHFGNGTRLTVT.